This T cell receptor (beta chain) was recorded in a study of OX40 agonist ivuxolimab in advanced cancers. Study-wide context: The costimulatory receptor OX40 (CD134) was targeted by ivuxolimab, a fully human IgG2 agonistic monoclonal antibody. Intravenous ivuxolimab was administered to patients every 2 weeks at six dose levels: 0.01, 0.1, 0.3, 1.5, 3 and 10 mg/kg. Of the approximately 50 dose-escalation patients, hepatocellular carcinoma was present in about 20, melanoma in around 15, renal cell carcinoma in 9 and head and neck cancer in 9. In the dose-escalation cohort, around four fifths of patients were male, and the mean age was roughly 60 years, with a range of about 23 to 85. Prior anti-PD-1, anti-PD-L1 or anti-CTLA-4 therapy was permitted, and less than 45% of dose-escalation patients had received checkpoint inhibitors. Partial responses occurred in three dose-escalation patients, of whom one had hepatocellular carcinoma and two had cutaneous melanoma. The purpose of peripheral TCRbeta sequencing was to test whether ivuxolimab changed TCR sequence diversity and led to clonal T-cell expansion. The paper reports the monotherapy dose-escalation portion (N ≈ 50 patients) of the phase I ivuxolimab trial. The paper's findings and limits, for the study overall: In the 0.1-3.0 mg/kg groups, partial responders were among the patients with the lowest normalized peripheral clonal expansion, particularly in CD8+ T cells. After ivuxolimab, CD8+ T cells had more expanded clones than CD4+ T cells on average. Low levels of normalized T-cell clonal expansion were also seen in some nonresponding patients. The antigen specificity of the clonally expanded peripheral T cells was not determined. Clonal expansion of both CD4+ and CD8+ blood T cells was observed from baseline to week 6 at doses 0.1 to 3.0 mg/kg.

With regard to this clone: The antigen this receptor binds is unknown. Base qualities are not provided; no much larger clone lies one nucleotide away.

The trial excluded patients who had a history of autoimmune disease or who were on systemic immunosuppression. Peripheral blood for TCR sequencing was collected from all dose cohorts at baseline, on cycle 4 day 1, and on cycle 7 day 1. The samples were taken from a phase I, first-in-human, multicenter, open-label dose-escalation trial of ivuxolimab. Adults with locally advanced or metastatic melanoma, renal cell, hepatocellular, or head and neck squamous cell carcinoma were enrolled in the trial. Before TCR sequencing, CD4+ T cells and CD8+ T cells from peripheral blood were sorted into separate populations. To sequence the TCRbeta CDR3 region, genomic DNA was isolated from the sorted cells. TCRbeta CDR3 regions were sequenced using the immunoSEQ Assay. As stored in TCRdb, this immuneACCESS dataset retains in-frame rearrangements with V and J assigned. A fraction of the clones does not appear; measured against another copy, unresolved V genes explain less than half of the discrepancy, and the remainder lacks a known reason. In all, the sample holds approximately 60,000 clones, and over 75% of those were seen once. The ten most abundant clones make up 0.38% of the sample.

The sequenced sample was CD4+ or CD8+ T cells sorted from blood, obtained in a trial of the OX40 agonist ivuxolimab. This clonotype originated in an adult with an advanced solid tumor such as melanoma, head and neck, liver or kidney cancer.

This receptor has the CDR3 CASSQGGLSGGRSTDTQYF. The nucleotide sequence reads as follows: TGCGCCAGCAGCCAAGGCGGCCTTAGCGGGGGGCGAAGCACAGATACGCAGTATTTT. This sequence uses TRBV4-1 and TRBJ2-3; 10 junctional bases match TRBD2. From cysteine to phenylalanine, the CDR3 is 19 amino acids long. Only the CDR3 DNA stays, 57 bases, in frame from base 1. V lost 1 base and J lost 0 bases, and the count of bases not matched to a germline gene is 10. In the germline V gene, CDR1 corresponds to MGHRA and CDR2 to YSYEKL.